A single sample gave rise to the 8 T cell receptor beta chains below, sequenced in a study of T cell repertoires in cytomegalovirus infection. Antigen specificity for these receptors is unknown. One entry per CDR3 protein, called by TCRdb with MiXCR from the reads. Of about a million distinct CDR3 sequences listed, roughly 30% were seen once; the top ten hold about an eighth. The sample in question was cultured CD8+ T cells from PBMCs, obtained from culture after CMV antigen stimulation. These receptors were collected from a human donor in good health (CMV status not recorded). Some clones in this sample may be carry-over from other donors' samples.

V usage is TRBV20-1 and J usage is TRBJ2-7; 9 bases fit TRBD2. The length of the CDR3 is 16 residues. CDR1 is DFQATT and CDR2 is SNEGSKA in the germline V gene (reference sequence). Trimming took 1 base from V and 2 from J; bases not matched to a gene: 9. CDR3 residues: CSARVLGTSSPYEQYF. The CDR3 DNA sequence: TGCAGTGCTAGAGTACTGGGGACTAGCTCACCCTACGAGCAGTACTTC.

This clonotype was detected only a few times. V is TRBV25-1 and J is TRBJ2-7; D is uncertain. Germline-derived CDR1 and CDR2 are MGHDK and SYGVNS. The ends were cut back, 0 bases at V and 4 bases at J, with 10 bases in the middle. The CDR3 runs 14 residues. The CDR3 region has the DNA TGTGCCAGCAGTGAATATGACGGTGTTTACGAGCAGTACTTC. This codes for CASSEYDGVYEQYF.

This clonotype was seen a few times. The chain joins TRBV28 to TRBJ2-1; TRBD1 or TRBD2 may be the D gene (6 bases each). Per germline, CDR1 MDHEN and CDR2 SYDVKM. CDR3 length: 18 residues. V was trimmed by 3 bases and J by 6 bases, leaving 24 bases between them. DNA of the CDR3: TGTGCCAGCAGTTTCAAGGGGGGCCTAGGGCGAGTGGTCAATGAGCAGTTCTTC. Amino acid sequence: CASSFKGGLGRVVNEQFF.

This clonotype is a singleton in its sample. CDR3 nucleotides: TGTGCCAGCAGCGTCTCCCGCCGTGGCAACCAAGAGACCCAGTACTTC. Its translation is CASSVSRRGNQETQYF. The J gene is TRBJ2-5, the V gene TRBV11-2; D unresolved. Germline lookup yields CDR1 SGHAT and CDR2 FQNNGV. Trimming removed 5 bases from V and 0 bases from J, with 16 bases in between. The CDR3 spans 16 residues.

The chain uses TRBV14 and TRBJ2-7; possibly TRBD1 for D (6 bases). CDR3 length: 15 amino acids. V dropped 3 bases and J dropped 2 bases, with 14 bases sitting between them. Germline loops: CDR1 SGHDN, CDR2 FVKESK. Here the CDR3 DNA reads TGTGCCAGCAGCCATTCCGGGACACCAACCTACGAGCAGTACTTC. This encodes CASSHSGTPTYEQYF.

This clonotype has a count of ten or more. This chain links TRBV12-3 or TRBV12-4 with TRBJ1-2, with a weak D call TRBD1 (6 bases). V dropped 6 bases and J dropped 3 bases, with 14 bases sitting between them. The CDR3 totals 14 residues. CDR3: CASRVGQTHYGYTF. The DNA for the CDR3 is TGTGCCAGCAGGGTAGGACAGACTCACTATGGCTACACCTTC.

The chain carries TRBV4-1 and TRBJ2-2; a weak D match, TRBD2 (6 bases). Germline-derived CDR1 and CDR2 are MGHRA and YSYEKL. This CDR3 has 15 residues. Trimming stripped 0 bases from V and 6 bases from J, with 11 bases between. CDR3 DNA: TGCGCCAGCAGCCAAGATGGAGGGGAGGCCGGGGAGCTGTTTTTT. Translating it yields CASSQDGGEAGELFF.

The chain couples TRBV28 to TRBJ1-2; D is uncertain. V shed 2 bases and J shed 1 base, with 20 bases lying between them. The CDR3 sequence is 18 residues long. Looked up from germline, CDR1 is MDHEN and CDR2 is SYDVKM. The CDR3 protein is CASSLPYRSVGLNYGYTF. CDR3 DNA: TGTGCCAGCAGTTTACCCTATAGATCGGTTGGTCTTAACTATGGCTACACCTTC.